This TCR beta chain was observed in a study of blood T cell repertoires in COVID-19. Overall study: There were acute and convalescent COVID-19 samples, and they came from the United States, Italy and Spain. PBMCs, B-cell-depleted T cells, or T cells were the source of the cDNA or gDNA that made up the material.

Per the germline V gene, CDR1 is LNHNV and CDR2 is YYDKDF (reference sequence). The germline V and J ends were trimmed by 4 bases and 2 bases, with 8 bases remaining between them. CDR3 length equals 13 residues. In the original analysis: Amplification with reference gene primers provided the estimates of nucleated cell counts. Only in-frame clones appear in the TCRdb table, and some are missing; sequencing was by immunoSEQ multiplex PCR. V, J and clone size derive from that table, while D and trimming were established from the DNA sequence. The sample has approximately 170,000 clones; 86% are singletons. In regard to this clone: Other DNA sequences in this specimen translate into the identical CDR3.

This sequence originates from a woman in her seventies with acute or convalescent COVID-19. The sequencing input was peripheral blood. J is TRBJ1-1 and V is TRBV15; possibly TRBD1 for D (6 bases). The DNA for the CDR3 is TGTGCCACCAGCAACAGGGTCAACACTGAAGCTTTCTTT. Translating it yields CATSNRVNTEAFF. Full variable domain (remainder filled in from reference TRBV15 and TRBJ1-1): DAMVIQNPRYQVTQFGKPVTLSCSQTLNHNVMYWYQQKSSQAPKLLFHYYDKDFNNEADTPDNFQSRRPNTSFCFLDIRSPGLGDTAMYLCATSNRVNTEAFFGQGTRLTVV.